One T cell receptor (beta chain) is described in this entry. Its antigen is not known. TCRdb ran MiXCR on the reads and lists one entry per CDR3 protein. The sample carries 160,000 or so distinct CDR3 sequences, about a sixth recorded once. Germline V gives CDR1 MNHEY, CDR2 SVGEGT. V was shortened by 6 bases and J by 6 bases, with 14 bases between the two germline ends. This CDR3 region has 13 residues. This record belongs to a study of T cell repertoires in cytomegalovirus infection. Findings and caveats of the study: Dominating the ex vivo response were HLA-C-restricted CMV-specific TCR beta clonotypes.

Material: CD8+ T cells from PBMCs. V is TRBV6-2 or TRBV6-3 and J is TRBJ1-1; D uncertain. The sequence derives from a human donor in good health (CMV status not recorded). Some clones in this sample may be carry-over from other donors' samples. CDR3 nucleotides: TGTGCCAGCAGCTACCCGACGGTGGCTGAAGCTTTCTTT. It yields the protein CASSYPTVAEAFF.